This T cell receptor beta chain comes out of a study of T-cell reconstitution after alpha-beta-depleted transplantation in children. In this sample, this clonotype turned up many times. The TCRbeta library was prepared with unique molecular identifiers. TCRdb recomputed calls from the PCR reads with MiXCR, one row per CDR3 protein. This repertoire shows 420,000 or so distinct CDR3 sequences, approximately 10% found once; its top ten account for roughly 5.1%. Trimming took 2 bases from V and 6 from J; bases not matched to a gene: 5. The germline gives CDR1 DFQATT, CDR2 SNEGSKA (reference sequence). The CDR3 contains 15 residues.

This rearrangement joins TRBV20-1 to TRBJ1-5; TRBD1 matches at 12 bases. This sequence originates from a human donor who donated a stem cell graft to a child with acute myeloid leukemia. This specimen consisted of PBMCs from the stem cell graft donor, obtained from the stem cell graft. This CDR3 reads CSARSGQGAFQPQHF. The CDR3, as DNA: TGCAGTGCTAGATCGGGACAGGGGGCCTTTCAGCCCCAGCATTTT.